The 9 T cell receptor beta chains below all came from one sample that was sequenced in a study of early T cells in non-severe SARS-CoV-2 infection. One entry per CDR3 protein results from TCRdb running MiXCR on the 5' RACE reads. The sample yields roughly 100,000 distinct CDR3 sequences, around 13% seen once. The source material was whole blood. The origin of the receptors is an adult who was a healthcare worker with PCR-confirmed SARS-CoV-2 infection or an uninfected control (not recorded which).

The chain employs TRBV9 and TRBJ1-2; the D is unclear. This CDR3 region has 14 residues. Germline V gene lookup returns CDR1 SGDLS and CDR2 YYNGEE. Trimming removed 0 bases at V and 2 bases at J, with 8 bases between. The CDR3 sequence is CASSVGTANYGYTF. The DNA for the CDR3 is TGTGCCAGCAGCGTAGGGACGGCAAACTATGGCTACACCTTC.

This clonotype has only a few counts. This chain links TRBV5-4 with TRBJ2-1; D assignment may be TRBD1 or TRBD2 (6 bases each). The CDR3 is 15 amino acids. CDR1 SGHNT and CDR2 YYREEE come from the germline V gene (reference sequence). Trimming shortened V by 4 bases and J by 5 bases, and 16 bases separated the two germline ends. CDR3: CASSTPGAADNEQFF. The CDR3 DNA sequence: TGTGCCAGCAGCACCCCGGGGGCGGCTGACAATGAGCAGTTCTTC.

This clonotype was detected ten times or more. The chain carries TRBV28 and TRBJ2-3; weak D call: TRBD1 (5 bases). V lost 0 bases to trimming and J lost 2 bases, with 6 bases between them. CDR1 and CDR2 (germline): MDHEN, SYDVKM. The CDR3 has 14 amino acids. The chain's CDR3 is CASSLWDNTDTQYF. The CDR3 nucleotides are TGTGCCAGCAGTTTATGGGACAACACAGATACGCAGTATTTT.

The CDR3 reads CASSLGIAEAFF. Written as DNA, the CDR3 is TGTGCCAGCAGTTTGGGTATCGCTGAAGCTTTCTTT. J is TRBJ1-1 and V is TRBV12-3 or TRBV12-4; D uncertain. Between the trimmed V and J ends, which lost 3 bases and 6 bases, there was a span of 8 bases. CDR3 length: 12 amino acids.

This clonotype was seen only a few times. The chain recombines TRBV7-2 with TRBJ2-1; 7 nucleotides line up with TRBD2. V dropped 5 bases and J dropped 2; count of bases not matched to a gene: 6. CDR3 length: 15 amino acids. The germline gives CDR1 SGHTA, CDR2 FQGNSA. CDR3 nucleotides: TGTGCCAGCAGCGGGAGGGCCAATACCTACAATGAGCAGTTCTTC. As protein: CASSGRANTYNEQFF.

In this sample, this clonotype turned up a few times. The chain couples TRBV20-1 to TRBJ2-7; 9 positions match TRBD1. CDR1 is DFQATT, CDR2 SNEGSKA, per germline (reference sequence). V shed 2 bases, J shed 6 bases, and the junction held 11 bases outside the gene matches. This CDR3 is built from 15 residues. The CDR3 coding sequence is TGCAGTGCTAGAACCCCCACAGGGGGCGGTTCCGAGCAGTACTTC. As protein: CSARTPTGGGSEQYF.

There are many counts of this clonotype. The chain couples TRBV5-6 to TRBJ2-6, with D tentatively TRBD2 (5 bases). The CDR3 extends over 16 amino acids. The ends were cut back, 3 bases at V and 1 base at J, with 11 bases in the middle. Looked up from germline, CDR1 is SGHDT and CDR2 is YYEEEE. The CDR3 loop is CASSSGTGSGANVLTF. The CDR3 region has the DNA TGTGCCAGCAGCTCCGGCACGGGGTCTGGGGCCAACGTCCTGACTTTC.

This sequence joins TRBV11-2 and TRBJ2-7; 8 nucleotides align to TRBD2. Germline V gene sequence: CDR1 SGHAT, CDR2 FQNNGV. With 5 bases clipped from V and 1 base from J, the junction kept 16 bases outside the gene matches. This CDR3 contains 18 residues. CDR3 sequence (DNA): TGTGCCAGCAGCCCCACCGGATTTCGCGGGAGGCCATCCTACGAGCAGTACTTC. It translates to CASSPTGFRGRPSYEQYF.

The V and J genes are TRBV27 and TRBJ2-5; D not certain. Germline CDR1 and CDR2: MNHEY and SMNVEV (reference sequence). V was cut by 6 bases and J by 4 bases, with 0 bases left in between. The CDR3 totals 9 residues. DNA for the CDR3: TGTGCCAGCAGAGAGACCCAGTACTTC. Translation: CASRETQYF.